Below, one T cell receptor beta chain is given with its context. The antigen is not known. The data belong to a study of T cells in localized non-small cell lung cancer. Findings and caveats of the study: It was uninvolved adjacent lung that showed the highest T cell clonality, exceeding tumor. Greater T cell density in blood accompanied longer overall survival. Investigators sequenced only a single tumor region, leaving heterogeneity possible.

The CDR3 spans 15 residues. CDR1 is KGHSH, CDR2 LQKENI, per germline. V dropped 1 base and J dropped 10 bases, with 17 bases sitting between them. Profiled with immunoSEQ multiplex PCR; TCRdb holds only in-frame clones, not every one. Among approximately 52,000 clones listed, roughly 89% were seen once. V and J are TRBV18 and TRBJ2-1; possible D gene TRBD1, 5 bases. The sequences come from peripheral blood, collected before any cancer treatment. The clonotype originates from a male donor aged 60 or over with stage III squamous cell lung carcinoma. CDR3: CASSPRGALQREQFF. CDR3 nucleotide sequence: TGTGCCAGCTCACCACGTGGGGCTTTACAACGGGAGCAGTTCTTC.